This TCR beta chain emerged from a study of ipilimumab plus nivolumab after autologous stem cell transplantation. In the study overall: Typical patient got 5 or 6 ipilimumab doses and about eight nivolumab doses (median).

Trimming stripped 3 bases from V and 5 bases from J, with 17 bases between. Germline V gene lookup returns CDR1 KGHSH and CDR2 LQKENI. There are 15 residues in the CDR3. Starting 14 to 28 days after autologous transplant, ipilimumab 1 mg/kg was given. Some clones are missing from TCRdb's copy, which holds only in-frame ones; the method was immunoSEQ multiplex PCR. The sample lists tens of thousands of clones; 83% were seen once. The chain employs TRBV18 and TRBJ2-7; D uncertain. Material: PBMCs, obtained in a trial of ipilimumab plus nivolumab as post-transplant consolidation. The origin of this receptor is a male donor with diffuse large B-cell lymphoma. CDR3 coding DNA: TGTGCCAGCTCACCCCTCGTCGCCTCCCCAGACGAGCAGTACTTC. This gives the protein CASSPLVASPDEQYF.